This paragraph reports one T cell receptor (beta chain). These data originate in a study of cytomegalovirus exposure and HLA in healthy donors. The PCR had 60 Vbeta and 13 Jbeta primers. The protocol was immunoSEQ multiplex PCR, while the TCRdb copy is restricted to in-frame clones and leaves out a portion. The table shows roughly 120,000 clones, with around 81% occurring only once. The V end lost 7 bases, the J end lost 0 bases, and 10 bases lay between the germline ends. Germline CDR1 and CDR2: SNHLY and FYNNEI. This CDR3 spans 14 amino acids. The chain links TRBV2 to TRBJ2-1; D not certain. The origin of this receptor is a woman in her thirties or forties in good health and CMV-seronegative. The material sequenced was PBMCs. Here the CDR3 reads CASKTQSSYNEQFF. The DNA of the CDR3 is TGTGCCAGCAAAACACAGAGCTCCTACAATGAGCAGTTCTTC.